Sequencing of this T cell receptor beta chain was carried out in a study of blood T cell repertoires in COVID-19. Study-level background: The study drew acute and convalescent COVID-19 samples from the United States, Italy and Spain. T cells, B-cell-depleted T cells, or PBMCs provided the cDNA or gDNA that served as material.

The CDR3 loop spans 15 amino acids. V lost 0 bases to trimming and J lost 4 bases; unmatched junction nucleotides: 3. Looked up from germline, CDR1 is MNHEY and CDR2 is SVGAGI. As processed by the authors: Counts of nucleated cells, estimated from reference gene primer amplification, were obtained. Sequenced by immunoSEQ multiplex PCR; TCRdb stores in-frame clones only, minus some. Clone size and V and J calls were adopted from that table, with D and trimming inferred from the DNA. Counted here are some 60,000 clones, around 82% occurring once; the ten biggest clones make up 5.5% to 7.5%. The sequence derives from a man between 60 and 75 years old with acute or convalescent COVID-19. Sequenced: peripheral blood. The chain has TRBV6-5 and TRBJ2-5; 9 nucleotides align to TRBD1. The CDR3 loop is CASSYSPTGGETQYF. The CDR3 region has the DNA TGTGCCAGCAGTTACTCGCCGACAGGGGGAGAGACCCAGTACTTC.